The sequence of this T cell receptor beta chain was determined in a study of identical twins. Study-wide points: The degree of excess twin sharing was weaker in beta out-of-frame sequences. The authors noted that invariant MAIT and iNKT cells could partly confound zero-insertion analyses. The more abundant beta clonotypes in cord blood had fewer insertions, and memory repertoires did not show this.

CDR1 MNHEY and CDR2 SVGAGI come from the germline V gene. V was cut by 0 bases and J by 3 bases, with 12 bases left in between. The CDR3 consists of 16 residues. In regard to this clonotype: No antigen is known for it.

Unique molecular identifiers were present on cDNA, and template switching added a universal primer site. MiXCR was run by TCRdb on the 5' RACE reads, yielding one entry per CDR3 protein. The sample has 510,000 or so distinct CDR3 sequences, over 12% seen once; the top ten hold 0.44%. This same sample was also taken into another study, of yellow fever vaccine responses in identical twins.

Sequencing used CD4+ T cells sorted from blood. The chain links TRBV6-5 to TRBJ2-1; TRBD1 is a possible D gene (6 bases). The receptor's source is a woman aged 18-29 years in good health. CDR3: CASSYSGADLYNEQFF. The CDR3 DNA is TGTGCCAGCAGTTACTCGGGGGCAGATCTCTACAATGAGCAGTTCTTC.